These T cell receptor beta chains were read from a single sample in a study of post-analysis software for immune sequencing data. MiXCR was run by TCRdb on the PCR reads, yielding one entry per CDR3 protein. The sample contains hundreds of thousands of distinct CDR3 sequences, 25% to 30% of which appear only once. Sequencing input: blood. The receptors stem from a girl between 5 and 17 years old with multiple sclerosis. The CDR3 runs from the conserved cysteine through the conserved F or W. The D gene is left open where the match is weak. A row's size may be missing; if present it is once, few, many or a size class.

>TRBJ2-7|TRBD2|TRBV18|few
CASSPPGLGTYEQYF
TGTGCCAGCTCACCACCGGGACTAGGGACCTACGAGCAGTACTTC
>TRBJ1-1|NA|TRBV5-4|NA
CASSPDRLPGAFF
TGTGCCAGCAGCCCTGACCGACTGCCGGGAGCTTTCTTT
>TRBJ2-5|NA|TRBV29-1|NA
CSDRVQETQYF
TGCAGCGACAGGGTCCAAGAGACCCAGTACTTC
>TRBJ1-5|NA|TRBV7-2|few
CASSRDSHQPQHF
TGTGCCAGCAGCCGAGACAGCCATCAGCCCCAGCATTTT
>TRBJ2-7|TRBD1|TRBV10-2|many
CASYGQGTGEQYF
TGCGCCAGCTACGGACAGGGGACTGGCGAGCAGTACTTC
>TRBJ2-7|NA|TRBV4-1|few
CASSQEVTGSYEQYF
TGCGCCAGCAGCCAAGAGGTTACAGGCTCCTACGAGCAGTACTTC
>TRBJ2-1|NA|TRBV10-3|NA
CAISEGYQGFF
TGTGCCATCAGTGAGGGCTACCAAGGGTTCTTC
>TRBJ2-3|TRBD2|TRBV29-1|few
CSVAPGLAGGSDTQYF
TGCAGCGTTGCCCCCGGACTAGCGGGAGGGTCGGATACGCAGTATTTT
>TRBJ2-7|TRBD2|TRBV27|NA
CASSLRWLAGGPPYEQYF
TGTGCCAGCAGTTTAAGGTGGCTAGCGGGAGGGCCTCCCTACGAGCAGTACTTC
>TRBJ1-2|NA|TRBV3-1|NA
CASSPSNRDGYGYTF
TGTGCCAGCAGCCCCAGTAACCGGGACGGCTATGGCTACACCTTC
>TRBJ2-5|NA|TRBV20-1|NA
CSARSRETQYF
TGCAGTGCTAGGTCGCGGGAGACCCAGTACTTC
>TRBJ2-5|TRBD1|TRBV3-1|NA
CASSPPGQGLRGQETQYF
TGTGCCAGCAGCCCCCCGGGACAGGGGTTGAGGGGCCAAGAGACCCAGTACTTC
>TRBJ1-6|NA|TRBV7-6|few
CASSRLGGPAIIDSPLHF
TGTGCCAGCAGCCGCTTAGGGGGACCGGCTATCATTGATTCACCCCTCCACTTT
>TRBJ1-1|NA|TRBV29-1|NA
CSVARMILNTEAFF
TGCAGCGTTGCGCGGATGATTTTGAACACTGAAGCTTTCTTT
>TRBJ1-2|NA|TRBV29-1|NA
CSVEMQYYGYTF
TGCAGCGTTGAAATGCAGTACTATGGCTACACCTTC
>TRBJ2-3|NA|TRBV7-9|few
CASSLGAELREDTQYF
TGTGCCAGCAGCTTAGGTGCAGAGTTGAGGGAAGATACGCAGTATTTT
>TRBJ1-4|NA|TRBV5-4|NA
CASSTQINEKLFF
TGTGCCAGCAGCACACAGATTAATGAAAAACTGTTTTTT
>TRBJ1-2|NA|TRBV5-1|few
CASVPAGGLDGYTF
TGCGCCAGCGTTCCGGCCGGGGGCTTGGATGGCTACACCTTC
>TRBJ1-2|NA|TRBV4-2|NA
CASSQVTNYGYTF
TGTGCCAGCAGCCAAGTCACTAACTATGGCTACACCTTC
>TRBJ2-3|NA|TRBV20-1|NA
CSASGGESSTDTQYF
TGCAGTGCTAGTGGTGGGGAATCTAGCACAGATACGCAGTATTTT
>TRBJ2-1|NA|TRBV4-1|few
CASSQSDEQFF
TGCGCCAGCAGCCAATCTGATGAGCAGTTCTTC
>TRBJ2-3|TRBD2|TRBV10-3|NA
CTTTSGSTDTQYF
TGTACCACGACTAGCGGGAGCACAGATACGCAGTATTTT
>TRBJ2-7|TRBD1|TRBV7-2|NA
CASSLWGQGGSYEQYF
TGTGCCAGCAGCTTATGGGGACAGGGGGGTTCCTACGAGCAGTACTTC
>TRBJ1-1|NA|TRBV6-5|NA
CASRWPGAKRTEAFF
TGTGCCAGCAGATGGCCAGGGGCCAAAAGGACTGAAGCTTTCTTT
>TRBJ2-7|TRBD1|TRBV27|NA
CASSSGGHSYEQYF
TGTGCCAGCAGTTCAGGGGGCCACAGCTACGAGCAGTACTTC
>TRBJ2-7|NA|TRBV27|few
CASSFGRIMPYEQYF
TGTGCCAGCAGTTTCGGACGGATTATGCCCTACGAGCAGTACTTC
>TRBJ1-6|NA|TRBV7-2|NA
CASSTTARVSPLHF
TGTGCCAGCAGCACTACAGCCAGAGTTTCACCCCTCCACTTT
>TRBJ1-4|TRBD1|TRBV6-5|NA
CASSYRQGKEKLFF
TGTGCCAGCAGTTACCGACAGGGCAAGGAAAAACTGTTTTTT
>TRBJ2-6|TRBD1|TRBV5-1|once
CASSSRGPGANVLTF
TGCGCCAGCAGCTCCAGGGGGCCTGGGGCCAACGTCCTGACTTTC
>TRBJ2-3|TRBD1|TRBV7-9|NA
CASNLLGQGASGADMQYF
TGTGCCAGCAACCTCCTTGGACAGGGGGCCAGCGGTGCAGATATGCAGTATTTT
>TRBJ2-3|NA|TRBV5-1|NA
CASSLAHRASTDTQYF
TGCGCCAGCAGCTTGGCCCATAGGGCTAGCACAGATACGCAGTATTTT
>TRBJ1-5|NA|TRBV2|once
CANREGHQQQQPQHF
TGTGCCAACAGGGAGGGACACCAGCAACAGCAGCCCCAGCATTTT
>TRBJ1-5|NA|TRBV20-1|NA
CSARVARLGQPQHF
TGCAGTGCTAGAGTGGCTCGCCTCGGTCAGCCCCAGCATTTT
>TRBJ2-3|TRBD2|TRBV20-1|NA
CSAILLADSTDTQYF
TGCAGTGCTATCCTTCTAGCGGATAGCACAGATACGCAGTATTTT
>TRBJ2-1|NA|TRBV5-6|NA
CANSSRDSTYNEQFF
TGTGCCAACAGCTCCCGGGACTCGACCTACAATGAGCAGTTCTTC
>TRBJ1-1|NA|TRBV29-1|NA
CSVAPGASMNTEAFF
TGCAGCGTTGCGCCCGGGGCGAGCATGAACACTGAAGCTTTCTTT
>TRBJ2-1|NA|TRBV10-1|many
CASRRQPPVQYNEQFF
TGCGCCAGCAGGAGACAGCCACCCGTACAATACAATGAGCAGTTCTTC
>TRBJ2-5|NA|TRBV18|few
CASSRVGGATQYF
TGTGCCAGCTCACGGGTAGGAGGGGCGACCCAGTACTTC
>TRBJ1-4|NA|TRBV7-2|few
CASSLGTGPAIEKLFF
TGTGCCAGCAGCTTAGGGACGGGGCCGGCGATCGAAAAACTGTTTTTT
>TRBJ2-5|NA|TRBV20-1|once
CAGYQETQYF
TGCGCGGGGTACCAAGAGACCCAGTACTTC
>TRBJ2-5|TRBD2|TRBV10-3|many
CAISGGGQETQYF
TGTGCCATCAGTGGGGGGGGGCAAGAGACCCAGTACTTC
>TRBJ2-3|TRBD2|TRBV4-1|NA
CASSQDPGGITDTQYF
TGCGCCAGCAGCCAAGACCCGGGGGGAATCACAGATACGCAGTATTTT
>TRBJ1-6|TRBD1|TRBV6-5|once
CASRGQGFNSPLHF
TGTGCCAGCAGGGGACAGGGTTTTAATTCACCCCTCCACTTT
>TRBJ2-1|NA|TRBV6-5|NA
CASSYLEGQGASGGIFF
TGTGCCAGCAGTTACTTGGAGGGACAGGGAGCTAGCGGGGGCATATTCTTC
>TRBJ2-3|TRBD2|TRBV6-2/TRBV6-3|NA
CASSLTSGSNTQYF
TGTGCCAGCAGCCTCACGAGCGGGAGTAATACGCAGTATTTT
>TRBJ1-2|NA|TRBV5-5|NA
CASSWRGDGYTF
TGTGCCAGCAGCTGGAGGGGGGATGGCTACACCTTC
>TRBJ2-3|NA|TRBV29-1|many
CSVDQGLKQYF
TGCAGCGTTGATCAGGGACTCAAACAGTATTTT
>TRBJ1-5|NA|TRBV6-1|few
CATREAGSGQPQHF
TGTGCCACCCGGGAGGCAGGGTCAGGCCAGCCCCAGCATTTT
>TRBJ1-2|TRBD1|TRBV4-3|NA
CASSQEPTGGSGGYTF
TGCGCCAGCAGCCAAGAACCCACAGGGGGCTCCGGTGGCTACACCTTC
>TRBJ1-6|TRBD1|TRBV29-1|NA
CSVEEGTEISYNSPLHF
TGCAGCGTTGAAGAGGGGACAGAAATCTCCTATAATTCACCCCTCCACTTT
>TRBJ2-7|NA|TRBV18|NA
CASSPVTGAAFEQYF
TGTGCCAGCTCACCAGTGACAGGAGCGGCCTTCGAGCAGTACTTC